A selection of T cell receptor beta chains follows, all from one sample in a study of identical twins. One entry per CDR3 protein results from TCRdb running MiXCR on the 5' RACE reads. Seen here are about 200,000 distinct CDR3 sequences, more than 15% observed once, and the top ten hold roughly two fifths. These data were also reused for a study on T cells expressing NK-cell markers.

Sequenced material: CD8+ T cells sorted from blood. These receptors came from a woman aged 18-29 years in good health. Each CDR3 is given with its conserved first and last residue. Each record gives: D gene, clone size, V gene, J gene, CDR3 protein, CDR3 DNA. D genes are given only for firm matches. The size entry is marked missing in some rows and otherwise reads once, few, many or a size class.

>TRBD1|few|TRBV7-2|TRBJ2-5
CASSFTWTGGYETQYF
TGTGCCAGCAGCTTCACATGGACAGGGGGATACGAGACCCAGTACTTC
>-|-|TRBV7-2|TRBJ2-7
CASRSRGTGTYEQYF
TGTGCCAGCAGGAGCCGGGGAACAGGGACCTACGAGCAGTACTTC
>TRBD1|-|TRBV19|TRBJ1-5
CASSDRGYQPQHF
TGTGCCAGTAGCGACAGGGGATATCAGCCCCAGCATTTT
>TRBD1|-|TRBV5-5|TRBJ1-1
CASSQQGMGTEAFF
TGTGCCAGCAGCCAACAGGGGATGGGCACTGAAGCTTTCTTT
>-|few|TRBV11-2|TRBJ2-7
CASRSVGSEQYF
TGTGCCAGCAGGTCCGTAGGTAGCGAGCAGTACTTC
>TRBD1|-|TRBV11-2|TRBJ1-1
CASAYLLQGAGTEAFF
TGTGCCAGCGCTTACTTACTACAGGGGGCAGGCACTGAAGCTTTCTTT
>TRBD2|-|TRBV10-2|TRBJ2-3
CASGRGGADTQYF
TGCGCCAGCGGACGGGGGGGTGCAGATACGCAGTATTTT
>-|many|TRBV5-1|TRBJ2-3
CASSFLPWRGHTADTQYF
TGCGCCAGCAGCTTTCTACCTTGGAGGGGTCATACAGCAGATACGCAGTATTTT
>-|-|TRBV27|TRBJ2-7
CASSTLAYEQYF
TGTGCCAGCAGTACCTTGGCCTACGAGCAGTACTTC
>TRBD2|many|TRBV5-1|TRBJ2-5
CASSGGELAGIQETQYF
TGCGCCAGCAGCGGCGGGGAACTAGCGGGGATCCAAGAGACCCAGTACTTC
>TRBD1|-|TRBV15|TRBJ2-7
CATSRVGQNYEQYF
TGTGCCACCAGCAGAGTGGGACAGAACTACGAGCAGTACTTC
>-|-|TRBV18|TRBJ2-7
CASSLGDNYEQYF
TGTGCCAGCTCACTAGGGGATAACTACGAGCAGTACTTC
>-|few|TRBV9|TRBJ2-1
CASSVSAGEQFF
TGTGCCAGCAGCGTGAGCGCGGGAGAGCAGTTCTTC
>-|few|TRBV6-2/TRBV6-3|TRBJ1-4
CASTGTEAVELFF
TGTGCCAGTACCGGGACTGAGGCCGTGGAACTGTTTTTT
>-|few|TRBV29-1|TRBJ2-2
CSVQGRNTGELFF
TGCAGCGTACAAGGGAGGAACACCGGGGAGCTGTTTTTT
>-|-|TRBV30|TRBJ2-3
CAWSVYSGSTDTQYF
TGTGCCTGGAGTGTATACAGCGGCAGCACAGATACGCAGTATTTT
>-|many|TRBV13|TRBJ2-1
CASSIGRYNEQFF
TGTGCCAGCAGCATCGGACGTTACAATGAGCAGTTCTTC
>TRBD1|few|TRBV7-2|TRBJ1-1
CASSHEQGHTEAFF
TGTGCCAGCAGCCATGAACAGGGGCACACTGAAGCTTTCTTT
>TRBD2|-|TRBV9|TRBJ2-1
CASSARLAAGQFF
TGTGCCAGCAGCGCCAGACTAGCGGCAGGCCAGTTCTTC
>-|-|TRBV11-2|TRBJ2-1
CASSLVKGAGVRNEQFF
TGTGCCAGCAGCTTAGTTAAGGGGGCGGGAGTAAGGAATGAGCAGTTCTTC
>TRBD1|-|TRBV12-3/TRBV12-4|TRBJ2-2
CASSLDIGTGAAGELFF
TGTGCCAGCAGTTTAGATATAGGGACAGGGGCGGCCGGGGAGCTGTTTTTT
>-|many|TRBV6-4|TRBJ2-3
CASSARSTDTQYF
TGTGCCAGCAGTGCCCGTTCCACAGATACGCAGTATTTT
>-|-|TRBV7-2|TRBJ2-7
CASSLVEGTYEQYF
TGTGCCAGCAGCTTAGTCGAGGGAACCTACGAGCAGTACTTC
>-|once|TRBV2|TRBJ2-1
CASGGYVNEQFF
TGTGCCAGCGGCGGGTACGTTAATGAGCAGTTCTTC
>TRBD2|few|TRBV12-3/TRBV12-4|TRBJ2-3
CASSIQRGPTDTQYF
TGTGCCAGCAGTATTCAGCGGGGGCCCACAGATACGCAGTATTTT
>-|-|TRBV27|TRBJ1-1
CASSGAWGAFF
TGTGCCAGCAGTGGGGCCTGGGGGGCTTTCTTT
>-|-|TRBV7-9|TRBJ1-3
CATRVEGGQSGNTIYF
TGTGCCACCAGGGTCGAAGGCGGGCAGTCGGGAAACACCATATATTTT
>TRBD1|-|TRBV7-8|TRBJ2-3
CASSTRQGGDTQYF
TGTGCCAGCAGCACTCGACAGGGGGGGGATACGCAGTATTTT
>-|few|TRBV5-6|TRBJ2-4
CASSLSVLAKNIQYF
TGTGCCAGCAGCTTGTCTGTACTAGCCAAAAACATTCAGTACTTC
>-|many|TRBV5-1|TRBJ2-3
CASSLEGSQDTQYF
TGCGCCAGCAGCTTGGAGGGGTCCCAAGATACGCAGTATTTT
>-|few|TRBV27|TRBJ2-1
CASSPSTHNEQFF
TGTGCCAGCAGTCCCTCGACCCACAATGAGCAGTTCTTC
>TRBD1|few|TRBV6-1|TRBJ1-4
CASSTGTGASEKLFF
TGTGCCAGCAGTACCGGTACAGGGGCTAGTGAAAAACTGTTTTTC
>-|-|TRBV7-9|TRBJ2-5
CASSSDSLTLTQYF
TGTGCCAGCAGCTCTGACAGCCTAACTTTGACCCAGTACTTC
>-|few|TRBV29-1|TRBJ2-7
CSVLAGSSYEQYF
TGCAGCGTCCTAGCTGGGAGCTCCTACGAGCAGTACTTC
>-|-|TRBV15|TRBJ2-1
CATSGVGNEQFF
TGTGCCACCAGCGGAGTCGGCAATGAGCAGTTCTTC
>-|many|TRBV5-6|TRBJ2-5
CASSLDQETQYF
TGTGCCAGCAGCTTAGATCAAGAGACCCAGTACTTC
>-|-|TRBV20-1|TRBJ2-3
CSAPQGPPTDTQYF
TGCAGTGCTCCCCAGGGGCCCCCCACAGATACGCAGTATTTT
>-|many|TRBV5-1|TRBJ2-6
CASSLPGANVLTF
TGCGCCAGCAGCTTGCCTGGGGCCAACGTCCTGACTTTC
>-|-|TRBV20-1|TRBJ2-7
CSAITGRRLYEQYF
TGCAGTGCTATTACGGGCCGCCGGCTATACGAGCAGTACTTC
>-|-|TRBV6-4|TRBJ2-1
CASSDSTYNEQFF
TGTGCCAGCAGTGACTCCACGTACAATGAGCAGTTCTTC
>-|-|TRBV6-1|TRBJ2-1
CASSPHGNEQFF
TGTGCCAGCAGCCCCCACGGCAATGAGCAGTTCTTC